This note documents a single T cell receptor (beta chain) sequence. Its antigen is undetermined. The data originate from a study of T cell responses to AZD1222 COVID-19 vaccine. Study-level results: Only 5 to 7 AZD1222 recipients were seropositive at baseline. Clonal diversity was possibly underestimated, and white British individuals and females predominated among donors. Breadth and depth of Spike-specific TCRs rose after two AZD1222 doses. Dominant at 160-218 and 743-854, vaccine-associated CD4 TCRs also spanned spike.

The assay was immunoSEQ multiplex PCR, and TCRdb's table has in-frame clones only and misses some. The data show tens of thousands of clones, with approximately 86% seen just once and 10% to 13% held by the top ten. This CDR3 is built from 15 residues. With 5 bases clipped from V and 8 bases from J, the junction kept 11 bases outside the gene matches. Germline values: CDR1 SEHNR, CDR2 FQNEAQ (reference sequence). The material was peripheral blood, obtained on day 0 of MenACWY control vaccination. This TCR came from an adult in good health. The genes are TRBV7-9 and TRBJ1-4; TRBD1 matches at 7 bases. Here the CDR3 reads CASSPRDSGGEKLFF. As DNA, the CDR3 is TGTGCCAGCAGCCCCCGGGACAGCGGCGGGGAAAAACTGTTTTTT.